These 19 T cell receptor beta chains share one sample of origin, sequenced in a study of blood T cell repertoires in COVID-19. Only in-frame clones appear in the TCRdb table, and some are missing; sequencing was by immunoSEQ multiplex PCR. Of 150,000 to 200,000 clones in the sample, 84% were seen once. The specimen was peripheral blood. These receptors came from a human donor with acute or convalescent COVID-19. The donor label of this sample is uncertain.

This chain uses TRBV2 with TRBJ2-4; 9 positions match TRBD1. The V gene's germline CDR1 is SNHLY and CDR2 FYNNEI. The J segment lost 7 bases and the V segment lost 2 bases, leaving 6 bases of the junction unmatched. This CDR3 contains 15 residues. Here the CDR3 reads CASSESDRGRNIQYF. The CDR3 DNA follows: TGTGCCAGCAGTGAAAGCGACAGGGGGAGGAACATTCAGTACTTC.

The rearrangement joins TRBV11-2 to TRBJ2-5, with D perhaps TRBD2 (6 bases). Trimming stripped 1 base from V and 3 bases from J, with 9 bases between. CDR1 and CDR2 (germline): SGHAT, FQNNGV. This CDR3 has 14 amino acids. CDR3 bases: TGTGCCAGCAGCTTAGTCCGGGAGAAAGAGACCCAGTACTTC. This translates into CASSLVREKETQYF.

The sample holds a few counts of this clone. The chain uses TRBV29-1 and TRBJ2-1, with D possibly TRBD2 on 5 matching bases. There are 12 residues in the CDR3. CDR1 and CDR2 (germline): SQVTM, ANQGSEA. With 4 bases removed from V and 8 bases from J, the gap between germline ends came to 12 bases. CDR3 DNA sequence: TGCAGCGTTGCGAGGGATACGGATGAGCAGTTCTTC. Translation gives CSVARDTDEQFF.

CDR3 nucleotides: TGTGCCAGCAGCCCCATGGGGACTAGCGGGAGGCTCAGCTCCTACGAGCAGTACTTC. It yields the protein CASSPMGTSGRLSSYEQYF. This chain connects TRBV7-3 to TRBJ2-7; 15 positions agree with TRBD2. V dropped 5 bases and J dropped 0; count of bases not matched to a gene: 11. Per the germline V gene, CDR1 is SGHTA and CDR2 is FQGTGA. This CDR3 comprises 19 residues.

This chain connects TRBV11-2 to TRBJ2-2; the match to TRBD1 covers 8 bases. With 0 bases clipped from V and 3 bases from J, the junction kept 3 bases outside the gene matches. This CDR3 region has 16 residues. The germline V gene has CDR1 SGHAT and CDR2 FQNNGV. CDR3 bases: TGTGCCAGCAGCTTAGATGGCAGGGGGCACACCGGGGAGCTGTTTTTT. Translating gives CASSLDGRGHTGELFF.

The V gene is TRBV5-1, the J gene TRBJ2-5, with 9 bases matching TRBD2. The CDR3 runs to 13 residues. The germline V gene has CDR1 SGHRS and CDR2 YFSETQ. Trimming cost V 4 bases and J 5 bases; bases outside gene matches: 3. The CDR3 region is CASSPSGTETQYF. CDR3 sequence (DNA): TGCGCCAGCAGCCCTAGCGGGACGGAGACCCAGTACTTC.

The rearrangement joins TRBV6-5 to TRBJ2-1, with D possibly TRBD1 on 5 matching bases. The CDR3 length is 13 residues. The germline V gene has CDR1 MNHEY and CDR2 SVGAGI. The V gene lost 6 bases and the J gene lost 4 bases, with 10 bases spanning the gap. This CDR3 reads CASSPRGYNEQFF. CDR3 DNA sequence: TGTGCCAGCAGCCCAAGGGGTTACAATGAGCAGTTCTTC.

For the CDR3, the DNA is TGTGCCAGCAGCCCCACTAAGGGGCAGAAGCAGTACTTC. Translated, it gives CASSPTKGQKQYF. V is TRBV25-1 and J is TRBJ2-7; D perhaps matches TRBD1 (5 bases). Germline assignment: CDR1 MGHDK and CDR2 SYGVNS. This CDR3 spans 13 amino acids. Trimming stripped 6 bases from V and 8 bases from J, with 17 bases between.

CDR3 amino acids: CASSDPGTAYTF. The CDR3 DNA sequence: TGTGCCAGCAGCGACCCCGGGACAGCCTACACCTTC. The chain uses TRBV2 and TRBJ1-2; 7 positions match TRBD1. This CDR3 is 12 amino acids long. The V and J ends lost 6 bases and 10 bases, in that order; junction bases with no gene match: 8. Germline V gene lookup returns CDR1 SNHLY and CDR2 FYNNEI. The entire variable domain, with the rest obtained from reference TRBV2 and TRBJ1-2, is as follows: EPEVTQTPSHQVTQMGQEVILRCVPISNHLYFYWYRQILGQKVEFLVSFYNNEISEKSEIFDDQFSVERPDGSNFTLKIRSTKLEDSAMYFCASSDPGTAYTFGSGTRLTVV.

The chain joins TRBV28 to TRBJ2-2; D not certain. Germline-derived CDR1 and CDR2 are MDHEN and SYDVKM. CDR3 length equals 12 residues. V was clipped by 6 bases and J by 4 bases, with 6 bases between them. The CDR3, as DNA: TGTGCCAGCAGCACTCCCACCGGGGAGCTGTTTTTT. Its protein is CASSTPTGELFF.

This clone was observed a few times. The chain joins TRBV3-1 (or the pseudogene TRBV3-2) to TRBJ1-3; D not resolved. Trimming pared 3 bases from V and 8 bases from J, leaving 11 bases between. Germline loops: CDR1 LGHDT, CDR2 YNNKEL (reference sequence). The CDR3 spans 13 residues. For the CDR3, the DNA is TGTGCCAGCAGCCAGAGCAGTCGGGACACCATATATTTT. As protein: CASSQSSRDTIYF.

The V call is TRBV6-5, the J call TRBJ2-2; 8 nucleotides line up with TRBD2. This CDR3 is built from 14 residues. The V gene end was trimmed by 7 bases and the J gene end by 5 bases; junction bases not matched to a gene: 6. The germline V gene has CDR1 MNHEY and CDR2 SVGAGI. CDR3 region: CASKREYNTGELFF. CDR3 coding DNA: TGTGCCAGCAAGCGGGAGTACAATACCGGGGAGCTGTTTTTT.

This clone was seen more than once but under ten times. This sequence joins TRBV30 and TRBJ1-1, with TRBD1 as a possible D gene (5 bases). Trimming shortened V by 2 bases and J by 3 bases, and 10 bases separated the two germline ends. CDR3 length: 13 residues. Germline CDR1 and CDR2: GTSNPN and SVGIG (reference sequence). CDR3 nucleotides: TGTGCCTGGAGTCCAGGGTGGGACACTGAAGCTTTCTTT. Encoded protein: CAWSPGWDTEAFF.

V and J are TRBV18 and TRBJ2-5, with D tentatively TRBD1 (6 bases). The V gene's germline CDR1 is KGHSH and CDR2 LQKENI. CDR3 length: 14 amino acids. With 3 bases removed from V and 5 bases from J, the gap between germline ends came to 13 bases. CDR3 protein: CASSPLPGAETQYF. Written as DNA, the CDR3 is TGTGCCAGCTCACCGTTACCAGGGGCTGAGACCCAGTACTTC.

The CDR3 protein is CASSLQGAYGYTF. Here the CDR3 DNA reads TGTGCCAGCAGCTTACAAGGGGCCTATGGCTACACCTTC. The chain couples TRBV13 to TRBJ1-2; D perhaps matches TRBD1 (5 bases). The germline V gene has CDR1 PRHDT and CDR2 FYEKMQ (reference sequence). The CDR3 totals 13 residues. V was cut by 2 bases and J by 4 bases, with 8 bases left in between.

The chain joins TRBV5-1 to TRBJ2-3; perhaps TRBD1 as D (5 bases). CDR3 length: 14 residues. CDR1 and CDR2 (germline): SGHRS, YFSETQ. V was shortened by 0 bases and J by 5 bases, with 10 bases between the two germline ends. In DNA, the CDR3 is TGCGCCAGCAGCTTGGTCAGGGAAGAAGATACGCAGTATTTT. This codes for CASSLVREEDTQYF.

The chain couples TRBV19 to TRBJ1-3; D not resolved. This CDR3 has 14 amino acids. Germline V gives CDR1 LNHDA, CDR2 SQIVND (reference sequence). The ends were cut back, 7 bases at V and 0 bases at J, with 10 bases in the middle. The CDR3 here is CASIEQTSGNTIYF. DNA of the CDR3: TGTGCCAGTATCGAACAGACCTCTGGAAACACCATATATTTT.

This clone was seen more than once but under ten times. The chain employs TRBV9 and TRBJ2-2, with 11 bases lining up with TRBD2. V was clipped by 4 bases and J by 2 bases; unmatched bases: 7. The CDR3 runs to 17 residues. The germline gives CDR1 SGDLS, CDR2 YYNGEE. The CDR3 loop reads CASSITSGRKNTGELFF. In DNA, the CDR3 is TGTGCCAGCAGCATTACTAGCGGGAGAAAAAACACCGGGGAGCTGTTTTTT.

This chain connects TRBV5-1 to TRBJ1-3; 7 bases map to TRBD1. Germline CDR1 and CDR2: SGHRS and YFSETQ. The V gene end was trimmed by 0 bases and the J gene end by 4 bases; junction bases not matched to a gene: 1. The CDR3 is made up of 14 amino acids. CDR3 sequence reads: CASSLAGQGNTIYF. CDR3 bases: TGCGCCAGCAGCTTGGCGGGACAGGGAAACACCATATATTTT.